These 26 T cell receptor beta chains were all obtained from the same sample, sequenced in a study of blood T cell repertoires in COVID-19. This table comes from immunoSEQ multiplex PCR, and its TCRdb copy is limited to in-frame clones, with some not included. This table has 100,000 to 150,000 clones, about 79% appearing once. The sequenced sample consisted of peripheral blood. These receptors originate from a woman between 45 and 60 years old with acute or convalescent COVID-19.

The chain has TRBV29-1 and TRBJ1-3, with a weak D call TRBD1 (5 bases). This CDR3 contains 13 residues. The germline gives CDR1 SQVTM, CDR2 ANQGSEA. Trimming pared 5 bases from V and 0 bases from J, leaving 8 bases between. The CDR3, as DNA: TGCAGCGTTCGGACAAGCTCTGGAAACACCATATATTTT. This encodes CSVRTSSGNTIYF.

The chain uses TRBV5-1 and TRBJ2-5, with D uncertain. The germline CDR1 and CDR2 sequences are SGHRS and YFSETQ. Trimming cost V 0 bases and J 5 bases, with 5 bases left between them. There are 12 residues in the CDR3. CDR3 sequence (DNA): TGCGCCAGCAGCTTGGCCATGGAGACCCAGTACTTC. This sequence encodes CASSLAMETQYF. Supplemented by reference TRBV5-1 and TRBJ2-5, the full variable domain reads KAGVTQTPRYLIKTRGQQVTLSCSPISGHRSVSWYQQTPGQGLQFLFEYFSETQRNKGNFPGRFSGRQFSNSRSEMNVSTLELGDSALYLCASSLAMETQYFGPGTRLLVL.

The sample holds one count of this clone. The V call is TRBV10-3, the J call TRBJ1-5; D is ambiguous. V lost 9 bases and J 0 bases, leaving 9 bases between the germline ends. This CDR3 comprises 13 residues. Looked up from germline, CDR1 is ENHRY and CDR2 is SYGVKD. The CDR3 here is CAMGTDSNQPQHF. Written as DNA, the CDR3 is TGTGCCATGGGCACGGATAGCAATCAGCCCCAGCATTTT.

CDR3 nucleotides: TGTGCCAGCAGCCAATTTACCCAGGTTGCCAAAAACATTCAGTACTTC. Its protein is CASSQFTQVAKNIQYF. The V call is TRBV3-1 (or the pseudogene TRBV3-2), the J call TRBJ2-4; no definite D call. The CDR3 runs to 16 residues. The germline CDR1 and CDR2 sequences are LGHDT and YNNKEL (reference sequence). Trimming left V 2 bases short and J 1 base short, with 12 bases between.

The chain links TRBV10-3 to TRBJ1-5, with 8 bases matching TRBD1. The CDR3 extends over 13 amino acids. The trim removed 6 bases at V and 4 bases at J, leaving 2 bases unmatched. The germline V gene has CDR1 ENHRY and CDR2 SYGVKD. The CDR3, as DNA: TGTGCCATCAGCGGACAGGGAAATCAGCCCCAGCATTTT. Its translation is CAISGQGNQPQHF.

The chain uses TRBV15 and TRBJ1-1; 10 bases line up with TRBD1. Trimming removed 3 bases from V and 11 bases from J; junction bases left unmatched: 6. Germline V gene lookup returns CDR1 LNHNV and CDR2 YYDKDF (reference sequence). The CDR3 is made up of 13 amino acids. This CDR3 reads CATSSYRDRGAFF. The CDR3 DNA reads as TGTGCCACCAGCAGCTACCGGGACAGGGGCGCTTTCTTT.

The J gene is TRBJ1-5, the V gene TRBV19; TRBD1 might be the D (5 bases). Germline CDR1 and CDR2: LNHDA and SQIVND (reference sequence). The CDR3 is 15 amino acids. The ends were cut back, 1 base at V and 7 bases at J, with 14 bases in the middle. CDR3 nucleotides: TGTGCCAGTAGTATAGCAGGAGTCCAGGGCCAGCCCCAGCATTTT. It codes for CASSIAGVQGQPQHF.

A few counts support this clone. The rearrangement links TRBV10-2 to TRBJ1-5; 9 bases line up with TRBD1. V shed 6 bases, J shed 0 bases, and the junction held 9 bases outside the gene matches. This CDR3 comprises 17 residues. CDR1 and CDR2 from the germline V gene are WSHSY and SAAADI. In nucleotides, the CDR3 is TGCGCCAGCAGGAAAGAACAGGGGGCTTATAGCAATCAGCCCCAGCATTTT. Amino acids: CASRKEQGAYSNQPQHF.

The chain joins TRBV2 to TRBJ2-7; 10 bases map to TRBD1. V was pared by 6 bases and J by 2 bases, with 4 bases of the junction left unmatched. The CDR3 covers 14 residues. In germline, CDR1 is SNHLY, CDR2 FYNNEI. The CDR3 protein is CASSQGQGTYEQYF. The CDR3 coding sequence is TGTGCCAGCAGCCAGGGACAGGGGACCTACGAGCAGTACTTC.

This rearrangement joins TRBV10-3 to TRBJ2-1, with a tentative D call TRBD2 (5 bases). This CDR3 has 13 residues. CDR1 and CDR2 (germline): ENHRY, SYGVKD. The germline V and J ends were trimmed by 6 bases and 9 bases, with 15 bases remaining between them. The CDR3 DNA is TGTGCCATCAGCCGGAGCAGTGAGGGTGAGCAGTTCTTC. Encoded protein: CAISRSSEGEQFF.

CDR3 sequence reads: CAISEGQGNYGYTF. CDR3 in DNA: TGTGCCATCAGTGAGGGACAGGGGAACTATGGCTACACCTTC. V and J are TRBV10-3 and TRBJ1-2; 9 positions agree with TRBD1. V lost 2 bases to trimming and J lost 2 bases; unmatched junction nucleotides: 0. This CDR3 has 14 residues. Per germline, CDR1 ENHRY and CDR2 SYGVKD.

The chain recombines TRBV6-5 with TRBJ1-2; TRBD1 might be the D (5 bases). The CDR3 contains 13 residues. Germline CDR1 is MNHEY and CDR2 is SVGAGI. Trimming left V 4 bases short and J 5 bases short, with 11 bases between. The CDR3 bases are TGTGCCAGCAGTTCCCGACAGAGTTATGGCTACACCTTC. It translates to CASSSRQSYGYTF.

This clone has just one count. The chain links TRBV5-1 to TRBJ2-1; TRBD1 matches at 9 bases. The trim removed 2 bases at V and 7 bases at J, leaving 7 bases unmatched. This CDR3 region has 15 residues. Germline assignment: CDR1 SGHRS and CDR2 YFSETQ. The DNA of the CDR3 is TGCGCCAGCAGCTTTGGGGACAGGGTTAATAATGAGCAGTTCTTC. Its protein is CASSFGDRVNNEQFF.

Only one count was recorded for this clone. The chain is built from TRBV19 and TRBJ1-1; weak D call: TRBD1 (6 bases). CDR1 and CDR2 (germline): LNHDA, SQIVND (reference sequence). Trimming shortened V by 5 bases and J by 5 bases, and 12 bases separated the two germline ends. CDR3 size: 13 residues. CDR3 region: CASSVGAGTEAFF. CDR3 bases: TGTGCCAGTAGTGTGGGGGCAGGGACTGAAGCTTTCTTT.

The genes are TRBV7-2 and TRBJ1-6; TRBD1 aligns across 10 bases. CDR1 and CDR2 from the germline V gene are SGHTA and FQGNSA. CDR3 length equals 16 residues. V shed 3 bases and J 8 bases; nucleotides not matched to a gene: 7. The CDR3 DNA is TGTGCCAGCAGCTTTTTAAGCGGGACAGGGGATTCACCCCTCCACTTT. It codes for CASSFLSGTGDSPLHF. The full variable domain, its missing parts supplied by reference TRBV7-2 and TRBJ1-6, is GAGVSQSPSNKVTEKGKDVELRCDPISGHTALYWYRQSLGQGLEFLIYFQGNSAPDKSGLPSDRFSAERTGGSVSTLTIQRTQQEDSAVYLCASSFLSGTGDSPLHFGNGTRLTVT.

This clone has only a few counts. CDR3 loop: CASKQGGGNEKLFF. In nucleotides, the CDR3 is TGTGCCAGCAAACAGGGTGGGGGAAATGAAAAACTGTTTTTT. The J gene is TRBJ1-4, the V gene TRBV6-6; D perhaps matches TRBD1 (6 bases). The germline gives CDR1 MNHNY, CDR2 SVGAGI (reference sequence). The length of the CDR3 is 14 residues. The V and J ends lost 7 bases and 5 bases respectively, with 14 bases between them.

This chain links TRBV18 with TRBJ1-3; the match to TRBD1 covers 9 bases. Germline V CDR1 and CDR2: KGHSH, LQKENI. V lost 3 bases to trimming and J lost 7 bases; unmatched junction nucleotides: 7. The CDR3 covers 15 residues. DNA of the CDR3: TGTGCCAGCTCACCCAATTCCGGACAGGGGAACACCATATATTTT. Amino acids: CASSPNSGQGNTIYF.

The chain uses TRBV24-1 and TRBJ2-2; a possible D gene is TRBD1 (5 bases). CDR3 length: 17 residues. The germline V and J ends were trimmed by 3 bases and 0 bases, with 13 bases remaining between them. The V gene's germline CDR1 is KGHDR and CDR2 SFDVKD. The CDR3 spells CATSDPQVTANTGELFF. The CDR3 DNA is TGTGCCACCAGTGATCCACAGGTTACGGCGAACACCGGGGAGCTGTTTTTT.

The CDR3 nucleotides read TGTGCCAGTAGTATGGCGGGCACTGAAGCTTTCTTT. It is translated as CASSMAGTEAFF. The chain joins TRBV19 to TRBJ1-1; unclear D gene. The V end lost 3 bases, the J end lost 4 bases, and 6 bases lay between the germline ends. The germline V gene has CDR1 LNHDA and CDR2 SQIVND (reference sequence). The CDR3 spans 12 residues.

CDR3 region: CASSQDPAGISEKLFF. The CDR3 nucleotides are TGTGCCAGCAGCCAAGACCCGGCGGGGATATCCGAAAAACTGTTTTTT. The genes are TRBV3-1 (or the pseudogene TRBV3-2) and TRBJ1-4; D unclear. This CDR3 is built from 16 residues. The V and J ends lost 0 bases and 8 bases respectively, with 16 bases between them. Germline V gives CDR1 LGHDT, CDR2 YNNKEL (reference sequence).

The chain joins TRBV5-1 to TRBJ1-3; D is ambiguous. Trimming left V 0 bases short and J 1 base short, with 11 bases between. Germline loops: CDR1 SGHRS, CDR2 YFSETQ. The CDR3 runs to 16 residues. The CDR3 DNA sequence: TGCGCCAGCAGCTTGGAGTTAAGAGGATCTGGAAACACCATATATTTT. As protein: CASSLELRGSGNTIYF.

The chain employs TRBV18 and TRBJ2-6, with 9 bases lining up with TRBD1. Germline CDR1 KGHSH, CDR2 LQKENI. V trimming: 5 bases; J trimming: 0 bases; junction bases outside the gene matches: 5. The CDR3 loop spans 17 amino acids. The CDR3 spells CASSGDRVSSGANVLTF. The CDR3 DNA is TGTGCCAGCTCAGGGGACAGGGTCAGCTCTGGGGCCAACGTCCTGACTTTC.

This chain's CDR3 is CASSLVGHRTSGANVLTF. The CDR3 DNA is TGTGCCAGCAGTTTGGTCGGACACCGTACCTCTGGGGCCAACGTCCTGACTTTC. The chain links TRBV27 to TRBJ2-6; perhaps TRBD1 as D (5 bases). Trimming shortened V by 3 bases and J by 0 bases, and 15 bases separated the two germline ends. Germline loops: CDR1 MNHEY, CDR2 SMNVEV (reference sequence). This CDR3 is built from 18 residues.

This chain uses TRBV6-5 with TRBJ1-5; TRBD1 agrees at 8 bases. The germline CDR1 and CDR2 sequences are MNHEY and SVGAGI. Unmatched junction bases numbered 7, after V lost 4 bases and J lost 2 bases. The CDR3 totals 16 residues. This CDR3 is CASSLHRGEGNQPQHF. The CDR3 DNA reads as TGTGCCAGCAGTTTACACAGGGGGGAGGGCAATCAGCCCCAGCATTTT.

The CDR3 DNA follows: TGTGCCAGCAGCTTAAGCCAAACCGGGGAGCTGTTTTTT. This gives the protein CASSLSQTGELFF. The chain combines TRBV11-2 with TRBJ2-2; D is undetermined. Trimming removed 2 bases from V and 5 bases from J, with 6 bases in between. Germline values: CDR1 SGHAT, CDR2 FQNNGV. There are 13 residues in the CDR3. The variable domain in full, with the rest retrieved from reference TRBV11-2 and TRBJ2-2, is EAGVAQSPRYKIIEKRQSVAFWCNPISGHATLYWYQQILGQGPKLLIQFQNNGVVDDSQLPKDRFSAERLKGVDSTLKIQPAKLEDSAVYLCASSLSQTGELFFGEGSRLTVL.

The chain recombines TRBV3-1 (or the pseudogene TRBV3-2) with TRBJ1-2; D is ambiguous. This CDR3 has 13 residues. Germline values: CDR1 LGHDT, CDR2 YNNKEL (reference sequence). V was shortened by 1 base and J by 1 base, with 4 bases between the two germline ends. CDR3 loop: CASSQGLNYGYTF. DNA for the CDR3: TGTGCCAGCAGCCAAGGACTTAACTATGGCTACACCTTC.